This T cell receptor (beta chain) was identified during a study of tumor-infiltrating lymphocytes in primary liver carcinoma. Study in general: Donors had hepatocellular carcinoma or combined HCC and intrahepatic cholangiocarcinoma.

Production of TCR beta cDNA used approximately 480 ng total RNA together with a constant-region primer. Amplification in three nested multiplex PCR rounds with slightly modified ARM-PCR gave rise to TCR beta libraries. The first two PCR rounds, roughly 9 cycles each, used TRBV1-TRBV30 forward primers and a C-beta reverse primer. TCRdb fed the multiplex PCR reads into MiXCR, producing one record per CDR3 protein. The sample has 44,000 or so distinct CDR3 sequences; 70% to 85% are singletons. Investigators took RNA and DNA out together from 20-30 mg of unsorted bulk tissue. This clonotype was found a few times. The germline V and J ends were trimmed by 3 bases and 1 base, with 12 bases remaining between them. The CDR3 extends over 15 amino acids. From germline, CDR1 is LNHDA and CDR2 SQIVND (reference sequence).

The sequenced material came from liver tumor tissue from sampling region 5. Described subset: tumor region T5, tumor centre. The chain joins TRBV19 to TRBJ2-5; D may be TRBD2 (7 bases). This receptor was identified in a man aged 35 to 55 with primary liver carcinoma and hepatitis B virus infection. The CDR3 protein is CASSMGGGLQETQYF. The CDR3, as DNA: TGTGCCAGTAGTATGGGGGGGGGCCTCCAAGAGACCCAGTACTTC.